In this sample, the clone carrying this T cell receptor (beta chain) turned up a few times. Its antigen remains unknown. The sample originates from a study of T-cell reconstitution after alpha-beta-depleted transplantation in children. Study results and caveats: At the one-year point after transplant, T-cell counts and TCRbeta diversity were found to come mostly from T cells that had been newly produced. Reportedly, roughly two months post-transplant, alpha-beta T cells arose from several hundred expanded graft clones.

Trimming left V 4 bases short and J 1 base short, with 17 bases between. The CDR3 extends over 17 amino acids. Germline V gene lookup returns CDR1 MNHEY and CDR2 SVGEGT. The authors prepared the TCRbeta library with unique molecular identifiers. One entry per CDR3 protein, called by TCRdb with MiXCR from the PCR reads. The sample lists 500,000 to 650,000 distinct CDR3 sequences; roughly an eighth were seen once. This TCR was sampled from a female patient aged 2-15 years who had a stem cell transplant for aplastic anemia, so the T cells may come from the graft donor. The sequenced sample was PBMCs, mostly from graft donor cells, obtained 180 days after TCRalphabeta/CD19-depleted stem cell transplant. The chain joins TRBV6-2 or TRBV6-3 to TRBJ2-1; a weak D match, TRBD2 (5 bases). The CDR3 sequence: CASSLRVQRQSYNEQFF. Here the CDR3 DNA reads TGTGCCAGCAGTTTAAGGGTACAGCGGCAATCCTACAATGAGCAGTTCTTC.